One sample yielded the 25 T cell receptor beta chains listed below, sequenced in a study of cytomegalovirus exposure and HLA in healthy donors. The PCR used 60 Vbeta and 13 Jbeta primers. Sequencing used immunoSEQ multiplex PCR; TCRdb keeps in-frame clones, though not all of them. This table has around 150,000 clones, 65% to 80% appearing once. The sequenced sample consisted of PBMCs. These receptors all stem from a woman aged 40 to 50 in good health and CMV-seropositive.

The J gene is TRBJ2-1, the V gene TRBV7-2; D is perhaps TRBD1 (5 bases). This CDR3 spans 14 amino acids. Germline loops: CDR1 SGHTA, CDR2 FQGNSA. V gave up 0 bases and J gave up 8 bases, with 11 bases separating them. The CDR3 here is CASSLAQGSDEQFF. The CDR3 nucleotides read TGTGCCAGCAGCTTAGCGCAGGGTTCAGATGAGCAGTTCTTC.

The chain uses TRBV6-5 and TRBJ1-1, with TRBD1 matching over 7 bases. Per the germline V gene, CDR1 is MNHEY and CDR2 is SVGAGI. CDR3 size: 15 residues. V trimming: 2 bases; J trimming: 1 base; junction bases outside the gene matches: 4. DNA for the CDR3: TGTGCCAGCAGTTACGGACAGGTTAAGAACACTGAAGCTTTCTTT. As protein: CASSYGQVKNTEAFF.

The V gene is TRBV19, the J gene TRBJ2-3; weak D call: TRBD2 (5 bases). CDR3 length equals 15 residues. V was clipped by 1 base and J by 0 bases, with 8 bases between them. Germline loops: CDR1 LNHDA, CDR2 SQIVND (reference sequence). The CDR3 nucleotides are TGTGCCAGTAGTATAGGTGGCGGGAGCACAGATACGCAGTATTTT. Translated, it gives CASSIGGGSTDTQYF.

Comment on this clone: At one boundary the junction diverges from the germline segment, which might be a read error. This chain joins TRBV12-5 and TRBJ1-6; no reliable D call. Germline loops: CDR1 LGHNT, CDR2 FRNRAP. The length of the CDR3 is 13 residues. The CDR3 is CASGLGVYSPLHF. The CDR3 DNA sequence: TGTGCTAGTGGTTTGGGAGTTTATTCCCCCCTCCACTTT.

This chain joins TRBV30 and TRBJ2-1, with 8 positions matching TRBD2. CDR3 size: 14 residues. CDR1 and CDR2 (germline): GTSNPN, SVGIG (reference sequence). The V segment lost 2 bases and the J segment 7 bases; nucleotides outside the gene matches: 7. In DNA, the CDR3 is TGTGCCTGGAGTTTCGGGGGGGCCGGAAATGAGCAGTTCTTC. It is translated as CAWSFGGAGNEQFF.

The CDR3 DNA is TGCGCCAGCAGCATTATTCCCGGGGGTTTCACTGAAGCTTTCTTT. Translating gives CASSIIPGGFTEAFF. The chain carries TRBV5-1 and TRBJ1-1; D is possibly TRBD1 (5 bases). CDR1 is SGHRS and CDR2 is YFSETQ in the germline V gene. The CDR3 sequence is 15 residues long. Between the trimmed V and J ends, which lost 4 bases and 4 bases, there was a span of 17 bases.

The chain employs TRBV6-7 and TRBJ2-7; D is possibly TRBD2 (5 bases). TRBV6-7 is flagged as an ORF with uncertain function. The CDR3 covers 20 residues. Trimming pared 2 bases from V and 4 bases from J, leaving 30 bases between. CDR3 sequence: CASSYGTKSGLIVSHYEQYF. CDR3 sequence (DNA): TGTGCCAGCAGTTACGGTACGAAATCGGGGTTAATAGTGTCCCATTACGAGCAGTACTTC.

The chain links TRBV4-3 to TRBJ2-5, with TRBD2 matching over 8 bases. CDR3 size: 16 residues. The V gene's germline CDR1 is LGHNA and CDR2 YSLEER. V shed 1 base and J 2 bases; nucleotides not matched to a gene: 6. The CDR3 DNA reads as TGCGCCAGCAGCCAAGGGGTCGGCGGGGGGCAAGAGACCCAGTACTTC. Amino acids: CASSQGVGGGQETQYF.

The J gene is TRBJ2-3, the V gene TRBV5-6; the match to TRBD2 covers 10 bases. The CDR3 is 19 amino acids. The ends lost 4 bases at V and 0 bases at J; junction bases unmatched: 14. Germline-derived CDR1 and CDR2 are SGHDT and YYEEEE. Here the CDR3 reads CASSPLAGLVSSSTDTQYF. The CDR3 DNA reads TGTGCCAGCAGCCCACTAGCGGGACTGGTTTCGTCTAGCACAGATACGCAGTATTTT.

Concerning this clone itself: This same CDR3 is encoded by further DNA sequences in the sample. The V and J genes are TRBV5-8 and TRBJ1-5, with D maybe TRBD1 (5 bases). CDR1 is SGHTS, CDR2 YDEGEE, per germline. The CDR3 is made up of 14 amino acids. Trimming left V 0 bases short and J 5 bases short, with 9 bases between. CDR3 bases: TGTGCCAGCAGCTTGGGTCAGGGATATCAGCCCCAGCATTTT. Its protein product is CASSLGQGYQPQHF.

This clone has more than one count but fewer than ten. The chain recombines TRBV19 with TRBJ1-5, with 11 bases aligning to TRBD1. Germline lookup yields CDR1 LNHDA and CDR2 SQIVND (reference sequence). With 5 bases clipped from V and 6 bases from J, the junction kept 6 bases outside the gene matches. There are 15 residues in the CDR3. In nucleotides, the CDR3 is TGTGCCAGTAGTCTAAGGACAGGGGGCTTTCAGCCCCAGCATTTT. Translation: CASSLRTGGFQPQHF.

The rearrangement links TRBV6-5 to TRBJ1-1; TRBD1 aligns across 7 bases. The CDR3 totals 14 residues. J lost 4 bases, V lost 6 bases, and 8 bases had no gene match. Germline loops: CDR1 MNHEY, CDR2 SVGAGI. The CDR3: CASSPFDRVTEAFF. CDR3 in DNA: TGTGCCAGCAGCCCATTCGACAGGGTCACTGAAGCTTTCTTT.

The rearrangement links TRBV7-9 to TRBJ1-4, with a weak D call TRBD1 (6 bases). Trimming removed 5 bases at V and 6 bases at J, with 22 bases between. There are 17 residues in the CDR3. Per germline, CDR1 SEHNR and CDR2 FQNEAQ (reference sequence). CDR3 nucleotides: TGTGCCAGCAGCACGGACCTACAGGGAGGGCAGTATGAAAAACTGTTTTTT. This encodes CASSTDLQGGQYEKLFF.

This clone occurred a few times. The chain links TRBV2 to TRBJ1-1, with D uncertain. V lost 6 bases, J lost 1 base, and 9 bases lay in between. This CDR3 contains 13 residues. Looked up from germline, CDR1 is SNHLY and CDR2 is FYNNEI. The CDR3, as DNA: TGTGCCAGCAGCGCCGACACGAACACTGAAGCTTTCTTT. This sequence encodes CASSADTNTEAFF.

The chain combines TRBV4-3 with TRBJ2-7; TRBD2 matches at 9 bases. Losses at the gene ends were 0 bases for V and 0 bases for J; bases not matched to a gene: 3. The length of the CDR3 is 16 residues. In germline, CDR1 is LGHNA, CDR2 YSLEER. Written as DNA, the CDR3 is TGCGCCAGCAGCCAAGAAGGTAGCGGGGGCTCCTACGAGCAGTACTTC. Protein sequence: CASSQEGSGGSYEQYF.

The chain recombines TRBV5-6 with TRBJ2-1; TRBD2 is a possible D gene (6 bases). The CDR3 is 15 amino acids. Looked up from germline, CDR1 is SGHDT and CDR2 is YYEEEE. Trimming cost V 0 bases and J 3 bases, with 10 bases left between them. In nucleotides, the CDR3 is TGTGCCAGCAGCTTGGTAGCGGTTCTCTACAATGAGCAGTTCTTC. Amino acid sequence: CASSLVAVLYNEQFF.

The J gene is TRBJ2-2, the V gene TRBV30, with a tentative D call TRBD1 (6 bases). The V end was cut by 2 bases, the J end by 6 bases, with 7 bases between. This CDR3 is built from 12 residues. Germline CDR1 is GTSNPN and CDR2 is SVGIG (reference sequence). CDR3 loop: CAWSQGPGELFF. CDR3 nucleotide sequence: TGTGCCTGGAGTCAGGGGCCCGGGGAGCTGTTTTTT.

The V gene is TRBV7-2, the J gene TRBJ2-5; the match to TRBD2 covers 14 bases. The CDR3 has 16 residues. Losses at the gene ends were 6 bases for V and 6 bases for J; bases not matched to a gene: 9. Per the germline V gene, CDR1 is SGHTA and CDR2 is FQGNSA. CDR3 amino acids: CASRLTGLAGGQTQYF. Here the CDR3 DNA reads TGTGCCAGCAGACTGACCGGACTAGCGGGGGGCCAGACCCAGTACTTC.

The chain recombines TRBV14 with TRBJ2-5; tentative D call: TRBD2 (6 bases). V lost 1 base to trimming and J lost 4 bases, with 10 bases between them. This CDR3 is built from 14 residues. Germline CDR1 SGHDN, CDR2 FVKESK. The CDR3 loop is CASSQGSRGETQYF. The CDR3 nucleotides read TGTGCCAGCAGCCAAGGATCGCGGGGAGAGACCCAGTACTTC.

The gene calls are TRBV28 and TRBJ1-4; the match to TRBD1 covers 10 bases. The trim removed 5 bases at V and 3 bases at J, leaving 9 bases unmatched. This CDR3 has 17 residues. Germline loops: CDR1 MDHEN, CDR2 SYDVKM. CDR3 sequence reads: CASSTQFDRGPNEKLFF. CDR3 DNA sequence: TGTGCCAGCAGTACTCAATTCGACAGGGGGCCTAATGAAAAACTGTTTTTT.

The DNA for the CDR3 is TGTGCCAGCAGTCTCCTTGGTGCAAGTGCGAGGGACGAGCAGTACTTC. It is translated as CASSLLGASARDEQYF. The chain has TRBV27 and TRBJ2-7, with a tentative D call TRBD2 (5 bases). Germline V lookup: CDR1 MNHEY, CDR2 SMNVEV (reference sequence). V was trimmed by 5 bases and J by 5 bases, leaving 22 bases between them. The CDR3 totals 16 residues.

The chain recombines TRBV9 with TRBJ2-6; 9 nucleotides agree with TRBD1. This CDR3 is 17 amino acids long. In germline, CDR1 is SGDLS, CDR2 YYNGEE. Trimming took 3 bases from V and 1 from J; bases not matched to a gene: 5. The CDR3 DNA reads TGTGCCAGCAGCGGGGACAGGGTAATATCTGGGGCCAACGTCCTGACTTTC. This translates into CASSGDRVISGANVLTF.

The chain is built from TRBV19 and TRBJ1-2, with D uncertain. V was cut by 6 bases and J by 0 bases, with 14 bases left in between. The CDR3 runs to 15 residues. CDR1 and CDR2 from the germline V gene are LNHDA and SQIVND (reference sequence). CDR3 sequence reads: CASRLKSGANYGYTF. CDR3 DNA: TGTGCCAGTAGGTTGAAGAGTGGAGCTAACTATGGCTACACCTTC.

The chain joins TRBV6-5 to TRBJ1-5; 9 bases line up with TRBD1. Trimming at V came to 6 bases and at J to 4 bases, leaving 7 bases not matched to a gene. This CDR3 comprises 15 residues. CDR1 is MNHEY, CDR2 SVGAGI, per germline. CDR3: CASRTRQGVNQPQHF. CDR3 nucleotide sequence: TGTGCCAGCAGAACCAGACAGGGGGTTAATCAGCCCCAGCATTTT.

This clone was seen only once. V usage is TRBV6-5 and J usage is TRBJ2-7; TRBD2 matches 7 bases. This CDR3 contains 13 residues. In germline, CDR1 is MNHEY, CDR2 SVGAGI. Unmatched junction bases numbered 5, after V lost 2 bases and J lost 7 bases. The CDR3 DNA reads TGTGCCAGCAGTTACCGCCACGGGGGGGAGCAGTACTTC. Translation: CASSYRHGGEQYF.